This T cell receptor beta chain was found in a study of T-cell reconstitution after alpha-beta-depleted transplantation in children. Whole-study results and caveats: Some patients' high day-60 TCRbeta diversity was attributed to recipient cells surviving conditioning. T-cell counts and diversity at one year following transplant were attributed mainly to newly produced T cells. Several hundred expanded graft clones reportedly supplied alpha-beta T cells about two months after transplant.

It was with unique molecular identifiers that the TCRbeta library was prepared. From the PCR reads, TCRdb called clonotypes with MiXCR, one entry per CDR3 protein. This table holds about 32,000 distinct CDR3 sequences, 5.5% to 7% found once. This CDR3 is 18 amino acids long. V dropped 0 bases and J dropped 3; count of bases not matched to a gene: 9. Germline-derived CDR1 and CDR2 are SGHAT and FQDESV (reference sequence). This clonotype was counted many times. The antigen remains unidentified. This chain connects TRBV11-1 to TRBJ2-1, with 9 bases fitting TRBD2. Sequenced material: peripheral blood, taken 60 days after TCRalphabeta/CD19-depleted stem cell transplant. The source is a child less than two years old who had a stem cell transplant for acute myeloid leukemia, so the T cells may come from the graft donor. In DNA form, the CDR3 reads TGTGCCAGCAGCTTAGCGCACGGAGCGGGGGGTTACTACAATGAGCAGTTCTTC. It yields the protein CASSLAHGAGGYYNEQFF.